The 13 T cell receptor beta chains reported below all come from one sample, sequenced in a study of Graves' ophthalmopathy and Graves' hyperthyroidism. Beta-chain TCR CDR3 regions were amplified from RNA transcripts. Following a first-round RT-PCR that used HTBI primers, a second-round multiplex PCR was carried out. TCRdb reanalysed the multiplex PCR reads using MiXCR and keeps one entry per CDR3 protein. The data contain approximately 500,000 distinct CDR3 sequences, 14% of them seen just once; the ten biggest clones take up over 7.5%. Sequenced: blood. The source of these receptors is a young woman with Graves' ophthalmopathy.

The rearrangement uses TRBV5-1 and TRBJ2-7; D is possibly TRBD1 (6 bases). The CDR3 is 14 amino acids. Germline V lookup: CDR1 SGHRS, CDR2 YFSETQ. The germline V and J ends were trimmed by 6 bases and 6 bases, with 19 bases remaining between them. Written as DNA, the CDR3 is TGCGCCAGCACCCTGGGGGCAGCTAGGTCCGAGCAGTACTTC. This encodes CASTLGAARSEQYF.

This clonotype showed up many times. The rearrangement uses TRBV12-3 or TRBV12-4 and TRBJ2-7; D is undetermined. Trimming took 5 bases from V and 7 from J, leaving 9 bases between them. The CDR3 covers 11 residues. CDR3 amino acids: CASSPSREQYF. The CDR3 DNA sequence: TGTGCCAGCAGTCCCAGCCGGGAGCAGTACTTC.

This chain links TRBV29-1 with TRBJ1-3; the D is unclear. This CDR3 has 13 amino acids. Germline V lookup: CDR1 SQVTM, CDR2 ANQGSEA. Between the trimmed V and J ends, which lost 6 bases and 0 bases, there was a span of 9 bases. The CDR3 spells CSVAFGSGNTIYF. As DNA, the CDR3 is TGCAGCGTCGCTTTCGGCTCTGGAAACACCATATATTTT.

This clonotype appeared many times. V usage is TRBV12-3 or TRBV12-4 and J usage is TRBJ1-2; possible D gene TRBD1, 5 bases. The CDR3 has 13 residues. Trimming took off 6 bases at V and 4 bases at J, with 12 bases between the two ends. CDR3 nucleotide sequence: TGTGCCAGCAGGGATACAGGTGGCTATGGCTACACCTTC. Translating it yields CASRDTGGYGYTF.

Remarks on this clonotype: It may be a read error: a sequence one base away is much more abundant. The conserved final phenylalanine or tryptophan is absent from the CDR3, which likely points to a read error. This chain connects TRBV5-1 to TRBJ1-2, with no clear D. The germline gives CDR1 SGHRS, CDR2 YFSETQ. This CDR3 has 14 residues. V lost 0 bases, J lost 3 bases, and 9 bases lay in between. The CDR3 loop is CASSLGSGHYGYTL. The CDR3 region has the DNA TGCGCCAGCAGCTTGGGTTCCGGACACTATGGCTACACCCTC.

This clonotype was seen ten or more times. J is TRBJ2-7 and V is TRBV6-5, with TRBD1 matching over 10 bases. With V trimmed by 4 bases and J by 6 bases, 9 bases remained unmatched. In germline, CDR1 is MNHEY, CDR2 SVGAGI. This CDR3 has 15 amino acids. CDR3 residues: CASSSGTGVPSEQYF. CDR3 nucleotides: TGTGCCAGCAGTTCCGGGACAGGGGTCCCCTCCGAGCAGTACTTC.

Ten or more counts support this clonotype. The rearrangement links TRBV12-3 or TRBV12-4 to TRBJ1-2; no clear D. The CDR3 sequence is 12 residues long. Trimming pared 7 bases from V and 6 bases from J, leaving 12 bases between. In nucleotides, the CDR3 is TGTGCCAGCAAAGGAGGCGGAGATGGCTACACCTTC. Its protein is CASKGGGDGYTF.

This clonotype was recorded many times. The chain has TRBV2 and TRBJ1-1; D uncertain. Trimming shortened V by 0 bases and J by 0 bases, and 2 bases separated the two germline ends. The germline gives CDR1 SNHLY, CDR2 FYNNEI. The CDR3 runs 13 residues. CDR3 sequence (DNA): TGTGCCAGCAGTGAAGCGATGAACACTGAAGCTTTCTTT. Translation: CASSEAMNTEAFF. The whole variable domain, filled in from reference TRBV2 and TRBJ1-1, reads EPEVTQTPSHQVTQMGQEVILRCVPISNHLYFYWYRQILGQKVEFLVSFYNNEISEKSEIFDDQFSVERPDGSNFTLKIRSTKLEDSAMYFCASSEAMNTEAFFGQGTRLTVV.

This clonotype was recorded many times. The chain is built from TRBV7-2 and TRBJ2-7, with D possibly called TRBD1 or TRBD2 (5 bases each). The CDR3 consists of 15 residues. Deletions cut 5 bases from V and 5 bases from J, with 19 bases between. The germline V gene encodes CDR1 SGHTA and CDR2 FQGNSA. The CDR3 spells CASSPYWGLYNEQYF. As DNA, the CDR3 is TGTGCCAGCAGCCCCTACTGGGGGTTGTACAACGAGCAGTACTTC.

Ten or more counts support this clonotype. The chain couples TRBV6-2 or TRBV6-3 to TRBJ1-5, with 10 bases lining up with TRBD1. The CDR3 spans 20 residues. The V and J ends lost 2 bases and 2 bases, in that order; junction bases with no gene match: 15. Germline CDR1 is MNHEY and CDR2 is SVGEGT. The CDR3: CASSYLGQGHPSRGNQPQHF. CDR3 DNA sequence: TGTGCCAGCAGTTACCTGGGACAGGGGCACCCATCGAGAGGCAATCAGCCCCAGCATTTT.

This clonotype appeared a few times. The V call is TRBV2, the J call TRBJ2-4; tentatively, D is TRBD1 (5 bases). Germline V gene data show CDR1 as SNHLY and CDR2 as FYNNEI. This CDR3 has 16 amino acids. V was cut by 6 bases and J by 2 bases, with 17 bases left in between. CDR3 nucleotide sequence: TGTGCCAGCAGGAAAGACAGTATCTTTCCCAAAAACATTCAGTACTTC. Its protein product is CASRKDSIFPKNIQYF. The whole variable domain, filled in from reference TRBV2 and TRBJ2-4, reads EPEVTQTPSHQVTQMGQEVILRCVPISNHLYFYWYRQILGQKVEFLVSFYNNEISEKSEIFDDQFSVERPDGSNFTLKIRSTKLEDSAMYFCASRKDSIFPKNIQYFGAGTRLSVL.

This clonotype was observed a handful of times. DNA for the CDR3: TGCGCCAGCAGCTTGTTAGGCCGAGACGATGGCTACACCTTC. Encoded protein: CASSLLGRDDGYTF. This chain connects TRBV5-1 to TRBJ1-2; no clear D. Per the germline V gene, CDR1 is SGHRS and CDR2 is YFSETQ. The CDR3 loop spans 14 amino acids. V gave up 1 base and J gave up 6 bases, with 13 bases separating them.

Details on this clonotype: At one boundary the junction diverges from the germline segment, which might be a read error. The chain has TRBV7-9 and TRBJ2-7; tentatively, D is TRBD1 (5 bases). The length of the CDR3 is 13 residues. Germline lookup yields CDR1 SEHNR and CDR2 FQNEAQ (reference sequence). CDR3 sequence reads: CASSLDNSCEQYF. CDR3 DNA: TGTGCCAGCAGCTTGGACAACTCCTGCGAGCAGTACTTC.